What follows describes a single TCR beta chain. What it binds is not known. The protocol was immunoSEQ multiplex PCR, while the TCRdb copy is restricted to in-frame clones and leaves out a portion. The sample holds more than 75,000 clones, 85% to 95% seen once. These data originate in a study of T cell responses to AZD1222 COVID-19 vaccine. Study findings and constraints: Baseline serostatus was positive in only five to seven AZD1222 recipients. No repertoire was sampled before or during the peak T cell response, only after it. Across spike, vaccine-associated CD4 TCRs were found, dominant at 160-218 and 743-854. Targets within unmutated variant regions were reportedly found for nearly half of spike-specific TCRs.

The V gene's germline CDR1 is MNHEY and CDR2 SVGAGI. The CDR3 consists of 16 residues. Trimming pared 0 bases from V and 6 bases from J, leaving 16 bases between. The gene calls are TRBV6-5 and TRBJ2-3; D possibly corresponds to TRBD2 (7 bases). The sequenced sample was peripheral blood, obtained 28 days after the second AZD1222 dose. The receptor comes from an adult who received the AZD1222 COVID-19 vaccine. The CDR3 here is CASSYSGGAHTDTQYF. The CDR3 DNA reads TGTGCCAGCAGTTACTCGGGGGGGGCGCATACGGATACGCAGTATTTT.